This TCR beta chain was recorded in a study of post-analysis software for immune sequencing data. Note on this clonotype: Its antigen remains unidentified. A read error may be the cause here, since a much bigger clone is one base away.

Unique molecular identifiers were present in the TCR beta cDNA libraries. Once roughly 0.9 to 11 million T cells were used, some 500,000 cDNA molecules resulted. In TCRdb, the PCR reads were re-called with MiXCR into one record per CDR3 protein. The repertoire holds 150,000 to 200,000 distinct CDR3 sequences, under 40% seen once, with approximately 30% in the top ten. CDR1 and CDR2 from the germline V gene are SQVTM and ANQGSEA. CDR3 length equals 14 residues. Study-level results: Higher frequency in patients than in controls was seen for about five TRBV segments, with TRBV5-6, TRBV5-1 and TRBV20-1 among them. For normalized Chao1 diversity, multiple sclerosis patients scored significantly lower than controls did. Under F measure analysis, samples from one preparation batch co-clustered strongly.

This sequence originates from a girl aged 5 to 17 with multiple sclerosis. The sequences come from blood, collected after autologous hematopoietic stem cell transplantation. This chain joins TRBV29-1 and TRBJ2-1; D perhaps matches TRBD1 (6 bases). The DNA end is a closer match to TRBJ2-7, so the J assignment may be wrong. The CDR3 protein is CGVEEVTGIGEQYF. CDR3 in DNA: TGCGGCGTTGAAGAAGTAACAGGGATAGGCGAGCAGTACTTC.